This T cell receptor beta chain was recovered during a study of blood T cell repertoires in COVID-19. Study at large: Acute and convalescent COVID-19 specimens originated in the United States, Italy and Spain.

The CDR3 is 13 residues long. In germline, CDR1 is SGHDN, CDR2 FVKESK. V was clipped by 1 base and J by 9 bases, with 10 bases between them. Authors' data handling: Reference gene primer amplification yielded estimated nucleated cell counts. Clones were sequenced by immunoSEQ multiplex PCR, and TCRdb holds only the in-frame ones, with some missing. The DNA gave D and trimming, while V, J and clone size come from that table. The sample carries more than 200,000 clones, 88% recorded once. The J gene is TRBJ1-5, the V gene TRBV14; possible D gene TRBD1, 6 bases. Sequencing input: peripheral blood. This sequence originates from a man aged 35-49 years with acute or convalescent COVID-19. The chain's CDR3 is CASSQGGPGPQHF. The CDR3 DNA sequence: TGTGCCAGCAGCCAAGGGGGGCCGGGGCCCCAGCATTTT.